This is a list of T cell receptor beta chains from one sample in a study of shared clonotypes between healthy human individuals. Here immunoSEQ multiplex PCR was the method, and the copy in TCRdb shows in-frame clones only, minus some. The repertoire holds about 2.4 million clones, 93% seen once, with approximately 0.36% in the top ten. The sequenced material came from naive CD4+ T cells from PBMCs. The receptors originated from a man younger than 30 in good health. Some clones in this sample may be carry-over from other donors' samples. The CDR3 runs from the conserved cysteine through the conserved F or W.

j_call: TRBJ2-7; v_call: TRBV7-3; cdr3_aa: CASSPNAYEQYF
j_call: TRBJ1-1; v_call: TRBV30; cdr3_aa: CAWGGALNTEAFF
j_call: TRBJ1-5; v_call: TRBV2; cdr3_aa: CASSEGQYNQPQHF
j_call: TRBJ1-2; v_call: TRBV5-1; cdr3_aa: CASSLGLDGNYGYTF
j_call: TRBJ1-1; v_call: TRBV29-1; cdr3_aa: CSGHRGPTEAFF
j_call: TRBJ2-4; v_call: TRBV18; cdr3_aa: CASSATPGVVHIQYF
j_call: TRBJ1-3; v_call: TRBV4-2; cdr3_aa: CASSQGMTGNTIYF
j_call: TRBJ1-4; v_call: TRBV5-1; cdr3_aa: CASSPAPGEKLFF
j_call: TRBJ2-7; v_call: TRBV6-1; cdr3_aa: CASNPRAEQYF
j_call: TRBJ2-1; v_call: TRBV19; cdr3_aa: CASSIGRQVLYNEQFF
j_call: TRBJ2-7; v_call: TRBV6-4; cdr3_aa: CASSDFPGSYEQYF
j_call: TRBJ1-5; v_call: TRBV2; cdr3_aa: CASSEQNRDNQPQHF
j_call: TRBJ2-1; v_call: TRBV28; cdr3_aa: CASRNSGRKFF
j_call: TRBJ2-5; v_call: TRBV5-4; cdr3_aa: CASSAQGQETQYF
j_call: TRBJ1-5; v_call: TRBV28; cdr3_aa: CASREGSYYQPQHF
j_call: TRBJ2-3; v_call: TRBV7-9; cdr3_aa: CASSLEFRSSGRVADTQYF
j_call: TRBJ2-3; v_call: TRBV6-4; cdr3_aa: CASSDLPTSGMFYF
j_call: TRBJ2-5; v_call: TRBV19; cdr3_aa: CASSIRPGETQYF
j_call: TRBJ1-1; v_call: TRBV28; cdr3_aa: CASSLFRVTEAFF
j_call: TRBJ2-7; v_call: TRBV7-3; cdr3_aa: CASSPPGTPSLQYF
j_call: TRBJ1-3; v_call: TRBV7-2; cdr3_aa: CASSSGGVLSSGNTIYF
j_call: TRBJ2-7; v_call: TRBV5-1; cdr3_aa: CASRPSGSHEQYF
j_call: TRBJ2-1; v_call: TRBV4-1; cdr3_aa: CASSQATGGQFF
j_call: TRBJ1-2; v_call: TRBV6-6; cdr3_aa: CASSRDRGRPTSTF
j_call: TRBJ2-5; v_call: TRBV5-1; cdr3_aa: CASSYDRFQETQYF
j_call: TRBJ1-2; v_call: TRBV7-8; cdr3_aa: CASSLLGLTHYGYTF
j_call: TRBJ2-5; v_call: TRBV9; cdr3_aa: CASSATGGAMETQYF
j_call: TRBJ2-5; v_call: TRBV18; cdr3_aa: CASSLLAGVQETQYF
j_call: TRBJ2-2; v_call: TRBV6-1; cdr3_aa: CASSENPSGGTGELFF
j_call: TRBJ2-2; v_call: TRBV6-6; cdr3_aa: CAATGTPGPGELFF
j_call: TRBJ2-1; v_call: TRBV18; cdr3_aa: CASSPGVAGVNEQFF
j_call: TRBJ1-5; v_call: TRBV10-3; cdr3_aa: CAILPLLNQPQHF
j_call: TRBJ2-5; v_call: TRBV7-3; cdr3_aa: CASSRGLAGGEETQYF
j_call: TRBJ1-3; v_call: TRBV28; cdr3_aa: CASRPTGTLSGNTIYF
j_call: TRBJ2-7; v_call: TRBV5-1; cdr3_aa: CASTLTAGVSYEQYF
j_call: TRBJ1-2; v_call: TRBV6-5; cdr3_aa: CASSDPGRFHGYTF
j_call: TRBJ2-1; v_call: TRBV7-2; cdr3_aa: CASSLMGSYNEQFF
j_call: TRBJ2-3; v_call: TRBV4-3; cdr3_aa: CASSPGRGTTQYF
j_call: TRBJ2-7; v_call: TRBV15; cdr3_aa: CATSRVKGHPAVEQYF
j_call: TRBJ2-1; v_call: TRBV18; cdr3_aa: CASSPGGEFYNEQFF
j_call: TRBJ2-7; v_call: TRBV29-1; cdr3_aa: CSAEVVHQRGEQYF
j_call: TRBJ1-5; v_call: TRBV30; cdr3_aa: CAWSVRSPGRNQPQHF
j_call: TRBJ2-1; v_call: TRBV5-4; cdr3_aa: CASKSPRDEQFF
j_call: TRBJ2-2; v_call: TRBV5-1; cdr3_aa: CASSLSPRGVGGELFF
j_call: TRBJ2-1; v_call: TRBV9; cdr3_aa: CASSPQGREVNEQFF
j_call: TRBJ2-1; v_call: TRBV28; cdr3_aa: CASRPGAKAYNEQFF
j_call: TRBJ2-3; v_call: TRBV15; cdr3_aa: CATSRAPTYF
j_call: TRBJ2-7; v_call: TRBV7-2; cdr3_aa: CASSLDISYEQYF
j_call: TRBJ2-7; v_call: TRBV28; cdr3_aa: CASSLWTSGSYEQYF
j_call: TRBJ2-5; v_call: TRBV19; cdr3_aa: CASPGVYQETQYF
j_call: TRBJ1-3; v_call: TRBV7-9; cdr3_aa: CASSLGGSRSGNTIYF
j_call: TRBJ2-7; v_call: TRBV5-4; cdr3_aa: CASSSTGAEQYF
j_call: TRBJ2-3; v_call: TRBV18; cdr3_aa: CASSPLAGSSTDTQYF
j_call: TRBJ1-2; v_call: TRBV5-5; cdr3_aa: CASSMPRGGAPGYGYTF